This T cell receptor (beta chain) was obtained from a study of identical twins. TCRdb used MiXCR to reprocess the 5' RACE reads, holding one entry per CDR3 protein. In the table there are 450,000 to 650,000 distinct CDR3 sequences, 13% to 15% of which are singletons. This clonotype was seen more than once but under ten times. The CDR3 contains 14 residues. CDR1 is SGHRS and CDR2 is YFSETQ in the germline V gene. The V end was cut by 4 bases, the J end by 4 bases, with 14 bases between. These data are also associated with another study on yellow fever vaccine responses in identical twins.

The source of this sequence is a woman in her late teens or twenties in good health. The V call is TRBV5-1, the J call TRBJ1-2; possibly TRBD1 for D (5 bases). Sequencing used CD4+ T cells sorted from blood. In DNA, the CDR3 is TGCGCCAGCAGCCGAGGTGAGGGGTCCTATGGCTACACCTTC. This sequence encodes CASSRGEGSYGYTF.